This TCR beta chain was recovered during a study of CD8+ T cells in alopecia areata. The study, taken as a whole, reports: Compared with mice, patients displayed less clear TCR sharing, possibly for HLA-related reasons.

Alopecia areata patients provided lesional scalp punch biopsies and peripheral blood. As to this clone: Its antigen is as yet unknown.

CDR3 length: 12 residues. The germline V gene encodes CDR1 LNHNV and CDR2 YYDKDF (reference sequence). Trimming removed 4 bases at V and 4 bases at J, with 8 bases between. Following RNA extraction, reverse transcription yielded cDNA that acted as the sequencing template. Only in-frame clones appear in the TCRdb table, and some are missing; sequencing was by immunoSEQ multiplex PCR. The repertoire has roughly 150,000 clones, about 51% of them found once; the top ten carry roughly a fifth. The source material was CD8+ T cells sorted from blood, sampled at week 0. The chain recombines TRBV15 with TRBJ2-7; D is unclear. The clonotype originates from a human donor with alopecia areata. The CDR3 nucleotides are TGTGCCACCAGCACGTCCCATTACGAGCAGTACTTC. The encoded protein is CATSTSHYEQYF.